What follows describes a single T cell receptor beta chain. Its antigen is currently unknown. V gave up 1 base and J gave up 5 bases; unmatched junction bases: 5. This CDR3 contains 15 residues. Germline CDR1 SEHNR, CDR2 FQNEAQ (reference sequence). Only in-frame clones appear in the TCRdb table, and some are missing; sequencing was by immunoSEQ multiplex PCR. Counted here are some 60,000 clones, about 90% occurring once; the ten biggest clones make up roughly 2%. These data are taken from a study of OX40 agonist ivuxolimab in advanced cancers. About the research overall: Ivuxolimab, which patients received intravenously every 2 weeks, was dosed at 0.01 to 10 mg/kg. Age averaged 60 years (range about 20 to 80), and roughly 80% were male.

Overall study results and limits: No antigen was identified for the clonally expanded peripheral T cells.

The clonotype comes from an adult with an advanced solid tumor such as melanoma, head and neck, liver or kidney cancer. The chain uses TRBV7-9 and TRBJ2-5; TRBD1 agrees at 9 bases. The specimen was CD4+ or CD8+ T cells sorted from blood, collected in a trial of the OX40 agonist ivuxolimab. In DNA, the CDR3 is TGTGCCAGCAGCTTAGGGACAGGGGTTGGGGAGACCCAGTACTTC. Amino acids: CASSLGTGVGETQYF.